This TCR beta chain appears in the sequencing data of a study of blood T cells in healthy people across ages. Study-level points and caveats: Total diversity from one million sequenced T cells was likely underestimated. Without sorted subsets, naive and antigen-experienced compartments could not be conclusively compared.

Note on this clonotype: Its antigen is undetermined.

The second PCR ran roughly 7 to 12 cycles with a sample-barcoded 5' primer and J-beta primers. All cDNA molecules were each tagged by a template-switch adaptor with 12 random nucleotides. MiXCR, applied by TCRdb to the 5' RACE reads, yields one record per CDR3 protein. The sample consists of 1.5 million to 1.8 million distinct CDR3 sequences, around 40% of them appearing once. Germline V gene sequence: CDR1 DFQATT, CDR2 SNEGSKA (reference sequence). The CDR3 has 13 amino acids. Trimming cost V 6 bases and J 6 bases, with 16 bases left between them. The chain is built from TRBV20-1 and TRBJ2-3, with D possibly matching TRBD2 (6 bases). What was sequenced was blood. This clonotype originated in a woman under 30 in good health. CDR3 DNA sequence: TGCAGTGCAAATTTCGGGAGCCAGGATACGCAGTATTTT. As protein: CSANFGSQDTQYF.